In its sample, the clone carrying this TCR beta chain was seen many times. TCRdb fed the multiplex PCR reads into MiXCR, producing one record per CDR3 protein. This sample has approximately 190,000 distinct CDR3 sequences, with 31% found just once. These data come from a study of breast tumors, draining lymph nodes, adjacent tissues. The lymph nodes were axillary draining lymph nodes from breast cancer patients. Sequencing used axillary lymph node tissue. The source of this sequence is a female donor with breast cancer. Some clones in this sample may be carry-over from other donors' samples.

Here the CDR3 reads CASSLEGETQYF. The CDR3 DNA sequence: TGTGCCAGCAGTTTAGAGGGGGAGACCCAGTACTTC. The V and J genes are TRBV12-3 or TRBV12-4 and TRBJ2-5; D perhaps matches TRBD1 (5 bases). Between the trimmed V and J ends, which lost 1 base and 5 bases, there was a span of 5 bases. The CDR3 has 12 amino acids.